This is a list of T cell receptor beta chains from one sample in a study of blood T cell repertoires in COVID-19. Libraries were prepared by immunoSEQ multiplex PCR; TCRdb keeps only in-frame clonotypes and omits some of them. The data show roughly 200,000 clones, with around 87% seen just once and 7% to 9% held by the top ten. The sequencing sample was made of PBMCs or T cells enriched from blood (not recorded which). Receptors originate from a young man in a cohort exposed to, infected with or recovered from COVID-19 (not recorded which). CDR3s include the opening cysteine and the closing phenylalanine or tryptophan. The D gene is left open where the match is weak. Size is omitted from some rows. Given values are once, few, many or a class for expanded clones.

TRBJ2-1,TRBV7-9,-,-,TGTGCCAGCAGCTTATCCGAGACAGTTAACAATGAGCAGTTCTTC,CASSLSETVNNEQFF
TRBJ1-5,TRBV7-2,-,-,TGTGCCAGCAGCCCCGGCGGGCTCTCACCCCAGCATTTT,CASSPGGLSPQHF
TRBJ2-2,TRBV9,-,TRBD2,TGTGCCAGCAGCGTAGAATCCGGGAGGACCGGGGAGCTGTTTTTT,CASSVESGRTGELFF
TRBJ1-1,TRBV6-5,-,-,TGTGCCAGCAGTTACTCGGGGGGAGGGGCTTTCTTT,CASSYSGGGAFF
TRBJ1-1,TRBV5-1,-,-,TGCGCCAGCAGCTCCGGACAGAGACCTGAAGCTTTCTTT,CASSSGQRPEAFF
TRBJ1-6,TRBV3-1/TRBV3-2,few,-,TGTGCCAGCAGCCAAGCAGGGGATAATTCACCCCTCCACTTT,CASSQAGDNSPLHF
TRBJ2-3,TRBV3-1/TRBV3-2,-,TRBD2,TGTGCCAGCAGCCAAGCGGGAGGCTCAGATACGCAGTATTTT,CASSQAGGSDTQYF
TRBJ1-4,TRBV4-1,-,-,TGCGCCAGCAGCCAAGTACAGGAAAAACTGTTTTTT,CASSQVQEKLFF
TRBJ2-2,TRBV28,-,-,TGTGCCAGCAGTTTATATCGGGGGATGTCCGGGGAGCTGTTTTTT,CASSLYRGMSGELFF
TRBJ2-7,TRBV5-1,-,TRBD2,TGCGCCAGCAGCTTGGCCGGGACTAGTTCTTACGAGCAGTACTTC,CASSLAGTSSYEQYF
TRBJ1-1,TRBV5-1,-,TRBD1,TGCGCCAGCAGCCTGAGACAGGGGACGGGGACTGAAGCTTTCTTT,CASSLRQGTGTEAFF
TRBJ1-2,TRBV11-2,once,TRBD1,TGTGCCAGCAAGACCAATAAGGGACAGGGTTATGGCTACACCTTC,CASKTNKGQGYGYTF
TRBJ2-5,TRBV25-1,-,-,TGTGCCAGCAGTGAACTTGACAGCCAAGAGACCCAGTACTTC,CASSELDSQETQYF
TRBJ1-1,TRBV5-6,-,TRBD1,TGTGCCAGCAGCTTCCTTAAACAGGGGTACACTGAAGCTTTCTTT,CASSFLKQGYTEAFF
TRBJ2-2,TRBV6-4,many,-,TGTGCCAGCAGTGACAGGGGGAACACCGGGGAGCTGTTTTTT,CASSDRGNTGELFF
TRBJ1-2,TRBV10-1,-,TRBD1,TGCGCCAGCAGTGGCACAGGGGACTATGGCTACACCTTC,CASSGTGDYGYTF
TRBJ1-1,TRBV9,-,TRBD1,TGTGCCAGCAGCGTAGATCAGGGGGCATTAGTGAACACTGAAGCTTTCTTT,CASSVDQGALVNTEAFF
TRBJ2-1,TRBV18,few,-,TGTGCCAGTATGCGCGGGGACAATGAGCAGTTCTTC,CASMRGDNEQFF
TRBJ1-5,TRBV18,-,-,TGTGCCAGCTCACCACCGAACCCGGGGAGCAATCAGCCCCAGCATTTT,CASSPPNPGSNQPQHF
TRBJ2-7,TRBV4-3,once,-,TGCGCCAGCAGCCAAGTGAGGGAGGGGGGGTACGAGCAGTACTTC,CASSQVREGGYEQYF
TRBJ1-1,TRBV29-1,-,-,TGCAGCGTAGAAGATACAGGGACCTTGAACACTGAAGCTTTCTTT,CSVEDTGTLNTEAFF
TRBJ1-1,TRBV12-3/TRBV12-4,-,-,TGTGCCAGCAGTAATCGTCCGAACACTGAAGCTTTCTTT,CASSNRPNTEAFF